The 31 T cell receptor beta chains given below trace back to one sample, sequenced in a study of blood T cell repertoires in COVID-19. Clones were read by immunoSEQ multiplex PCR, and TCRdb kept only the in-frame ones, dropping some. Here the sample spans 200,000 to 250,000 clones, around 83% being singletons. Sequencing was done on a sample of peripheral blood. These receptors originate from a woman in her 70s with COVID-19, enrolled during active disease.

The chain couples TRBV28 to TRBJ2-7, with a tentative D call TRBD2 (5 bases). Trimming stripped 2 bases from V and 3 bases from J, with 8 bases between. The CDR3 covers 13 residues. Germline V lookup: CDR1 MDHEN, CDR2 SYDVKM. The CDR3: CASSLPRDYEQYF. The CDR3 nucleotides read TGTGCCAGCAGTTTACCCCGGGACTACGAGCAGTACTTC.

The genes are TRBV15 and TRBJ2-7, with 7 positions matching TRBD2. The germline V gene has CDR1 LNHNV and CDR2 YYDKDF (reference sequence). The ends lost 0 bases at V and 3 bases at J; junction bases unmatched: 5. The CDR3 has 15 residues. CDR3 residues: CATSRESGTFYEQYF. The CDR3 nucleotides read TGTGCCACCAGCAGAGAGAGCGGGACCTTCTACGAGCAGTACTTC.

V usage is TRBV30 and J usage is TRBJ1-2; a weak D match, TRBD1 (6 bases). The CDR3 has 14 residues. The V end was cut by 0 bases, the J end by 0 bases, with 8 bases between. Germline V gene sequence: CDR1 GTSNPN, CDR2 SVGIG (reference sequence). DNA of the CDR3: TGTGCCTGGAGTGTGAGGGGGTCTAACTATGGCTACACCTTC. This sequence encodes CAWSVRGSNYGYTF. The full variable domain, its missing parts supplied by reference TRBV30 and TRBJ1-2, is SQTIHQWPATLVQPVGSPLSLECTVEGTSNPNLYWYRQAAGRGLQLLFYSVGIGQISSEVPQNLSASRPQDRQFILSSKKLLLSDSGFYLCAWSVRGSNYGYTFGSGTRLTVV.

The chain is built from TRBV30 and TRBJ1-6, with D uncertain. The length of the CDR3 is 14 residues. V dropped 1 base and J dropped 6 bases, with 10 bases sitting between them. The germline CDR1 and CDR2 sequences are GTSNPN and SVGIG (reference sequence). The CDR3 DNA sequence: TGTGCCTGGAGTGGTACTCCCTCTAATTCACCCCTCCACTTT. The encoded protein is CAWSGTPSNSPLHF.

V gene TRBV7-3 combines with J gene TRBJ2-6; D is ambiguous. The CDR3 contains 14 residues. The V end lost 5 bases, the J end lost 3 bases, and 8 bases lay between the germline ends. CDR1 and CDR2 (germline): SGHTA, FQGTGA. The CDR3 spells CASSLLGGANVLTF. DNA for the CDR3: TGTGCCAGCAGCCTCCTAGGTGGGGCCAACGTCCTGACTTTC.

The CDR3 reads CASSPTEAYGYTF. The CDR3 nucleotides are TGTGCCAGCTCACCTACAGAAGCCTATGGCTACACCTTC. The V gene is TRBV18, the J gene TRBJ1-2; no definite D call. V lost 3 bases and J lost 4, with 9 bases in between. The CDR3 runs to 13 residues. Germline V gene sequence: CDR1 KGHSH, CDR2 LQKENI.

The rearrangement uses TRBV3-1 (or the pseudogene TRBV3-2) and TRBJ1-2; 8 bases line up with TRBD1. The V segment lost 0 bases and the J segment 9 bases; nucleotides outside the gene matches: 12. The CDR3 has 16 amino acids. Germline V gene sequence: CDR1 LGHDT, CDR2 YNNKEL (reference sequence). CDR3 sequence: CASSQDPGIRGQSYTF. The CDR3 nucleotides are TGTGCCAGCAGCCAAGACCCCGGAATCAGGGGGCAGAGCTACACCTTC.

This sequence joins TRBV29-1 and TRBJ1-4; D is undetermined. The CDR3 has 11 residues. CDR1 is SQVTM and CDR2 is ANQGSEA in the germline V gene. The V end was cut by 5 bases, the J end by 8 bases, with 9 bases between. The CDR3 sequence is CSVSSEEKLFF. The CDR3 bases are TGCAGCGTTAGTTCGGAGGAAAAACTGTTTTTT.

The chain combines TRBV7-2 with TRBJ2-2; D gene ambiguous. From germline, CDR1 is SGHTA and CDR2 FQGNSA. The CDR3 totals 15 residues. V gave up 2 bases and J gave up 7 bases, with 14 bases separating them. CDR3 DNA sequence: TGTGCCAGCAGCTTAACCGCCCCTAGTAACGGGGAGCTGTTTTTT. It yields the protein CASSLTAPSNGELFF.

The chain combines TRBV24-1 with TRBJ1-2; D is unclear. The CDR3 extends over 12 amino acids. Germline CDR1 and CDR2: KGHDR and SFDVKD. The ends were cut back, 5 bases at V and 7 bases at J, with 10 bases in the middle. The CDR3 is CATSAPGVGYTF. CDR3 nucleotide sequence: TGTGCCACCAGTGCACCTGGAGTTGGCTACACCTTC.

The chain employs TRBV7-3 and TRBJ2-1; 12 positions match TRBD2. The CDR3 runs 15 residues. The trim removed 5 bases at V and 6 bases at J, leaving 5 bases unmatched. Looked up from germline, CDR1 is SGHTA and CDR2 is FQGTGA. CDR3 in amino acids: CASSPWTSGTNEQFF. The CDR3 nucleotides are TGTGCCAGCAGCCCTTGGACTAGCGGGACCAATGAGCAGTTCTTC.

V and J are TRBV6-5 and TRBJ2-7, with TRBD2 matching 8 bases. V was clipped by 7 bases and J by 3 bases; unmatched bases: 8. This CDR3 contains 14 residues. CDR1 is MNHEY and CDR2 is SVGAGI in the germline V gene. CDR3 DNA: TGTGCCAGCAAAATGGCGGGAGGCGGCTACGAGCAGTACTTC. Protein sequence: CASKMAGGGYEQYF.

The rearrangement uses TRBV19 and TRBJ2-7; 9 bases align to TRBD2. This CDR3 region has 15 residues. CDR1 LNHDA and CDR2 SQIVND come from the germline V gene (reference sequence). Germline trimming cut 5 bases from V and 0 bases from J; bases unmatched to any gene: 5. CDR3 loop: CASSDSGSLSYEQYF. The DNA for the CDR3 is TGTGCCAGTAGTGATAGCGGGAGCCTCTCCTACGAGCAGTACTTC.

Details on this clone: The same CDR3 also results from other DNA sequences found in this sample. The rearrangement links TRBV28 to TRBJ1-2; no clear D gene. CDR3 length equals 12 residues. Germline V gene data show CDR1 as MDHEN and CDR2 as SYDVKM. V lost 3 bases and J 2 bases, leaving 4 bases between the germline ends. The DNA for the CDR3 is TGTGCCAGCAGTTTGGGCAACTATGGCTACACCTTC. It translates to CASSLGNYGYTF.

The chain combines TRBV5-1 with TRBJ1-4, with a weak D call TRBD1 (6 bases). CDR3 size: 15 residues. V dropped 4 bases and J dropped 5 bases, with 15 bases sitting between them. Germline lookup yields CDR1 SGHRS and CDR2 YFSETQ. Here the CDR3 reads CASSDQGIRNEKLFF. CDR3 in DNA: TGCGCCAGCAGCGACCAGGGGATACGCAATGAAAAACTGTTTTTT. Looking up the rest from reference TRBV5-1 and TRBJ1-4 gives the full variable domain: KAGVTQTPRYLIKTRGQQVTLSCSPISGHRSVSWYQQTPGQGLQFLFEYFSETQRNKGNFPGRFSGRQFSNSRSEMNVSTLELGDSALYLCASSDQGIRNEKLFFGSGTQLSVL.

The chain joins TRBV5-1 to TRBJ2-1; D perhaps matches TRBD1 (6 bases). In germline, CDR1 is SGHRS, CDR2 YFSETQ. Deletions cut 3 bases from V and 0 bases from J, with 10 bases between. The length of the CDR3 is 15 residues. CDR3 sequence reads: CASSSVQGSYNEQFF. The CDR3 coding sequence is TGCGCCAGCAGCTCAGTACAGGGCTCCTACAATGAGCAGTTCTTC.

The genes are TRBV9 and TRBJ1-1, with TRBD1 identical over 9 bases. The trim removed 3 bases at V and 1 base at J, leaving 4 bases unmatched. This CDR3 contains 15 residues. Germline CDR1 and CDR2: SGDLS and YYNGEE. The CDR3 DNA follows: TGTGCCAGCAGCGACCCGGACAGGGGGAACACTGAAGCTTTCTTT. Translated: CASSDPDRGNTEAFF.

The chain combines TRBV3-1 (or the pseudogene TRBV3-2) with TRBJ2-7; 7 nucleotides align to TRBD2. Per the germline V gene, CDR1 is LGHDT and CDR2 is YNNKEL (reference sequence). The CDR3 consists of 13 residues. V dropped 8 bases and J dropped 3; count of bases not matched to a gene: 7. CDR3 DNA sequence: TGTGCCAGCGGGCTAGCGGACTTCTACGAGCAGTACTTC. Its translation is CASGLADFYEQYF.

This rearrangement joins TRBV18 to TRBJ2-3; possibly TRBD2 for D (6 bases). CDR1 KGHSH and CDR2 LQKENI come from the germline V gene. V lost 6 bases and J lost 0, with 10 bases in between. CDR3 length equals 14 residues. The CDR3 spells CASSDTSSTDTQYF. In nucleotides, the CDR3 is TGTGCCAGCTCGGACACTAGCAGCACAGATACGCAGTATTTT.

For this clone: Sequence at one end of the junction differs from germline and may be a read error. V is TRBV6-4 and J is TRBJ2-6, with D unclear. Germline CDR1 MRHNA, CDR2 SNTAGT. There are 13 residues in the CDR3. Here the CDR3 reads CASGERGANVLTF. The DNA for the CDR3 is TGTGCCAGCGGTGAGCGAGGGGCCAACGTCCTGACTTTC.

The chain carries TRBV29-1 and TRBJ2-1; TRBD2 matches at 10 bases. The CDR3 runs to 13 residues. CDR1 is SQVTM, CDR2 ANQGSEA, per germline. V lost 8 bases to trimming and J lost 10 bases; unmatched junction nucleotides: 11. The CDR3 DNA is TGCAGCTCTGAAGAACTAGCGGGAAAGGAGCAGTTCTTC. As protein: CSSEELAGKEQFF.

This clone turned up a few times. The chain couples TRBV7-3 to TRBJ2-1, with D unclear. The CDR3 is 12 amino acids. Germline lookup yields CDR1 SGHTA and CDR2 FQGTGA. The V end lost 6 bases, the J end lost 3 bases, and 6 bases lay between the germline ends. CDR3 in amino acids: CASSYLYNEQFF. The CDR3 DNA reads as TGTGCCAGCAGTTATCTCTACAATGAGCAGTTCTTC.

The chain combines TRBV28 with TRBJ2-7; possibly TRBD1 for D (7 bases). This CDR3 is built from 14 residues. Looked up from germline, CDR1 is MDHEN and CDR2 is SYDVKM. V lost 6 bases and J lost 3, with 15 bases in between. The CDR3 nucleotides read TGTGCCAGCAGCCTGAGTCAGGGGGGCTACGAGCAGTACTTC. This gives the protein CASSLSQGGYEQYF.

The chain employs TRBV19 and TRBJ1-1, with 8 bases that match TRBD1. Germline V lookup: CDR1 LNHDA, CDR2 SQIVND (reference sequence). The CDR3 length is 15 residues. With V trimmed by 5 bases and J by 1 base, 6 bases remained unmatched. The CDR3 here is CASSSVGTGNTEAFF. CDR3 in DNA: TGTGCCAGTAGTTCTGTGGGGACAGGGAACACTGAAGCTTTCTTT. Together with reference TRBV19 and TRBJ1-1, the CDR3 gives the full variable domain: DGGITQSPKYLFRKEGQNVTLSCEQNLNHDAMYWYRQDPGQGLRLIYYSQIVNDFQKGDIAEGYSVSREKKESFPLTVTSAQKNPTAFYLCASSSVGTGNTEAFFGQGTRLTVV.

This chain uses TRBV6-5 with TRBJ2-3; 9 nucleotides line up with TRBD1. Germline values: CDR1 MNHEY, CDR2 SVGAGI. V dropped 8 bases and J dropped 2; count of bases not matched to a gene: 8. This CDR3 is built from 15 residues. As DNA, the CDR3 is TGTGCCAGCTACGAACAGGGGGCCCCCACAGATACGCAGTATTTT. Translated, it gives CASYEQGAPTDTQYF.

This chain links TRBV28 with TRBJ2-2, with D perhaps matching TRBD2 (6 bases). The CDR3 has 14 amino acids. Trimming left V 9 bases short and J 4 bases short, with 15 bases between. In germline, CDR1 is MDHEN, CDR2 SYDVKM. The CDR3 nucleotides are TGTGCCAGTCTTGGGACTCCCCTCACCGGGGAGCTGTTTTTT. Its translation is CASLGTPLTGELFF.

This clone has a count of ten or more. This chain joins TRBV6-6 and TRBJ2-3; 8 bases align to TRBD2. The CDR3 is made up of 16 amino acids. The germline V gene encodes CDR1 MNHNY and CDR2 SVGAGI (reference sequence). V trimming: 0 bases; J trimming: 4 bases; junction bases outside the gene matches: 6. CDR3 loop: CASSYSRREGADTQYF. CDR3 DNA sequence: TGTGCCAGCAGTTACTCGAGACGGGAGGGTGCAGATACGCAGTATTTT.

The chain uses TRBV15 and TRBJ2-7, with TRBD1 identical over 7 bases. Germline V gene lookup returns CDR1 LNHNV and CDR2 YYDKDF (reference sequence). V was clipped by 1 base and J by 2 bases; unmatched bases: 5. CDR3 size: 15 residues. The CDR3, as DNA: TGTGCCACCAGCAGAGCGAACAGGGGAGCCTACGAGCAGTACTTC. This encodes CATSRANRGAYEQYF.

The chain couples TRBV2 to TRBJ1-5; the D gene is possibly TRBD1 (6 bases). CDR3 length: 13 amino acids. Trimming took off 7 bases at V and 1 base at J, with 8 bases between the two ends. Germline V gene data show CDR1 as SNHLY and CDR2 as FYNNEI. CDR3 DNA sequence: TGTGCCAGCAAGGGGGAGAGCAATCAGCCCCAGCATTTT. Protein sequence: CASKGESNQPQHF.

This chain joins TRBV5-4 and TRBJ2-7; 9 bases align to TRBD2. The CDR3 extends over 15 amino acids. Germline assignment: CDR1 SGHNT and CDR2 YYREEE (reference sequence). With 3 bases clipped from V and 6 bases from J, the junction kept 10 bases outside the gene matches. As DNA, the CDR3 is TGTGCCAGCAGCTACCCCGGGACTAGCAAATCCGAGCAGTACTTC. It encodes CASSYPGTSKSEQYF.

This clone appeared a few times. This chain uses TRBV2 with TRBJ2-7, with a tentative D call TRBD2 (5 bases). The V and J ends lost 3 bases and 7 bases respectively, with 10 bases between them. This CDR3 comprises 12 residues. Germline V lookup: CDR1 SNHLY, CDR2 FYNNEI. In nucleotides, the CDR3 is TGTGCCAGCAGTGATGTGAGGGTTGAGCAGTACTTC. Its translation is CASSDVRVEQYF. Supplemented by reference TRBV2 and TRBJ2-7, the full variable domain reads EPEVTQTPSHQVTQMGQEVILRCVPISNHLYFYWYRQILGQKVEFLVSFYNNEISEKSEIFDDQFSVERPDGSNFTLKIRSTKLEDSAMYFCASSDVRVEQYFGPGTRLTVT.